A selection of T cell receptor beta chains follows, all from one sample in a study of post-analysis software for immune sequencing data. TCRdb passed the PCR reads through MiXCR, listing each CDR3 protein once. The table has about 760,000 distinct CDR3 sequences, around 27% seen once. The source material was blood. These receptors came from a girl under 18 with multiple sclerosis. The CDR3 runs from the conserved cysteine through the conserved F or W. Each record gives: D gene, V gene, J gene, clone size, CDR3 DNA, CDR3 protein. A D gene is named only where the DNA matches it firmly. A row's size may be missing; if present it is once, few, many or a size class.

d_gene: .
v_gene: TRBV14
j_gene: TRBJ2-7
abundance: .
CDR3nt: TGTGCCAGCAGCCCCGACTTTCCCTCCTACGAGCAGTACTTC
CDR3aa: CASSPDFPSYEQYF

d_gene: .
v_gene: TRBV6-1
j_gene: TRBJ1-2
abundance: .
CDR3nt: TGTGCCAGCAGTGAAGCATTGGGGGATTATGGCTACACCTTC
CDR3aa: CASSEALGDYGYTF

d_gene: TRBD1
v_gene: TRBV12-3/TRBV12-4
j_gene: TRBJ1-1
abundance: few
CDR3nt: TGTGCCAGCAGTATAATAACAGGGGCGACTGAAGCTTTCTTT
CDR3aa: CASSIITGATEAFF

d_gene: TRBD2
v_gene: TRBV29-1
j_gene: TRBJ2-1
abundance: .
CDR3nt: TGCAGCGTCCGATTGACTAGCGGGAGCTACAATGAGCAGTTCTTC
CDR3aa: CSVRLTSGSYNEQFF

d_gene: TRBD2
v_gene: TRBV7-8
j_gene: TRBJ2-1
abundance: .
CDR3nt: TGTGCCAGCAGCTTAGGACTAGCGGGGGTGTACCAAGAGACCCAGTTCTTC
CDR3aa: CASSLGLAGVYQETQFF

d_gene: .
v_gene: TRBV20-1
j_gene: TRBJ2-7
abundance: .
CDR3nt: TGCAGTGTCCGGCCCTGGAATGAGCAGTACTTC
CDR3aa: CSVRPWNEQYF

d_gene: TRBD1
v_gene: TRBV3-1
j_gene: TRBJ1-2
abundance: .
CDR3nt: TGTGCCAGCAGCCGGTCAGTGGACAGGGGCTATGGCTACACCTTC
CDR3aa: CASSRSVDRGYGYTF

d_gene: .
v_gene: TRBV5-1
j_gene: TRBJ1-5
abundance: .
CDR3nt: TGCGCCAGCAGCTTCAGACGGACTAATCAGCCCCAGCATTTT
CDR3aa: CASSFRRTNQPQHF

d_gene: TRBD1
v_gene: TRBV29-1
j_gene: TRBJ1-1
abundance: .
CDR3nt: TGCAGCTCCCGAACCGGAGGACAGGGAACTGAAGCTTTCTTT
CDR3aa: CSSRTGGQGTEAFF

d_gene: .
v_gene: TRBV6-6
j_gene: TRBJ1-5
abundance: few
CDR3nt: TGTGCCAGCAGGTCCGGGACGCAGACCAATCAGCCCCAGCATTTT
CDR3aa: CASRSGTQTNQPQHF

d_gene: .
v_gene: TRBV6-1
j_gene: TRBJ2-1
abundance: .
CDR3nt: TGTGCCAGCACCAAGACTAGTTACAATGAGCAGTTCTTC
CDR3aa: CASTKTSYNEQFF

d_gene: TRBD1
v_gene: TRBV10-3
j_gene: TRBJ2-3
abundance: .
CDR3nt: TGTGCCATCAGCTCAGGGACAGGGGGGGATACGCAGTATTTT
CDR3aa: CAISSGTGGDTQYF

d_gene: TRBD2
v_gene: TRBV24-1
j_gene: TRBJ2-3
abundance: once
CDR3nt: TGTGCCACCGGACAGGGACTAGCGGGAGGAGTCACAGATACGCAGTATTTT
CDR3aa: CATGQGLAGGVTDTQYF

d_gene: .
v_gene: TRBV6-1
j_gene: TRBJ1-2
abundance: .
CDR3nt: TGTGCCAGCAGTGAATGGTCGGACGAGACCCACACCTTC
CDR3aa: CASSEWSDETHTF

d_gene: .
v_gene: TRBV9
j_gene: TRBJ2-7
abundance: .
CDR3nt: TGTGCCAGCAGCCGCAGGGGGGAGAACTCCTACGAGCAGTACTTC
CDR3aa: CASSRRGENSYEQYF

d_gene: .
v_gene: TRBV11-2
j_gene: TRBJ2-5
abundance: .
CDR3nt: TGTGCCAGCAGCGCCCAGACCCTTAGCGAGACCCAGTACTTC
CDR3aa: CASSAQTLSETQYF